This T cell receptor (beta chain) stems from a study of CD8 T cells in Susac syndrome. In the study overall: Patients with Susac syndrome were therapy-naive, treated with corticosteroids, or treated with intravenous immunoglobulin alone when blood was collected. General study points: CD4+ repertoires of Susac syndrome patients lacked detectable clonal expansion.

J gave up 3 bases and V 2 bases, and 6 bases lay outside the gene matches. From germline, CDR1 is MDHEN and CDR2 SYDVKM. The length of the CDR3 is 15 residues. An amount of RNA that ranged from roughly 0.45 to 1 ug was reverse transcribed with random hexamers. Amplification of TCR beta CDR3 used immunoSEQ multiplex PCR across 54 Vbeta and 13 Jbeta. One entry per CDR3 protein results from TCRdb running MiXCR on the immunoSEQ multiplex PCR reads. The data contain roughly 250,000 distinct CDR3 sequences, 90% to 96% of them singletons. CD8+ and CD4+ T cells circulating in blood were sequenced for TCR beta. Points on this clonotype: Its target is not known.

The clonotype comes from a human donor with Susac syndrome. The J gene is TRBJ2-7, the V gene TRBV28, with 8 bases that match TRBD2. What was sequenced was CD4+ T cells from PBMCs. The CDR3 nucleotides are TGTGCCAGCAGTTTAACCGGGAGGGCCCACTACGAGCAGTACTTC. Protein: CASSLTGRAHYEQYF.